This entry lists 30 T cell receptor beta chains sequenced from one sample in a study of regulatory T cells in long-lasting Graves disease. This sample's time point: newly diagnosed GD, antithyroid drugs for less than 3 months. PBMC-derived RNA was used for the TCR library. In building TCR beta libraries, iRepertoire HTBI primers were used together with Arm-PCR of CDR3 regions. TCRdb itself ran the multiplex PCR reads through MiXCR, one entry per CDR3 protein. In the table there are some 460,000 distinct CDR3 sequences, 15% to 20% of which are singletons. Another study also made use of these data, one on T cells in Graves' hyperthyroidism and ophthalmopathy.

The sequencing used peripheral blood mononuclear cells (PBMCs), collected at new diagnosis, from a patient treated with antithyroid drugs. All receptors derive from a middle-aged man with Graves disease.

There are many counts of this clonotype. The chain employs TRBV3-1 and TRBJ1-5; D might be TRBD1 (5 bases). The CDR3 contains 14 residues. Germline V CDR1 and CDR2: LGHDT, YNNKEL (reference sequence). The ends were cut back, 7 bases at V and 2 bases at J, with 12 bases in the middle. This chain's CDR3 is CASTLGAGNQPQHF. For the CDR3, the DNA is TGTGCCAGCACCCTTGGGGCCGGCAATCAGCCCCAGCATTTT.

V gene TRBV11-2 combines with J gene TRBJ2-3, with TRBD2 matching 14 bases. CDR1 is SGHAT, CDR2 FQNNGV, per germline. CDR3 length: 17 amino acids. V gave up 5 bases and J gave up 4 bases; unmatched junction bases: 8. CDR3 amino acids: CASSPGTSGSWADTQYF. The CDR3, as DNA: TGTGCCAGCAGCCCAGGGACTAGCGGGAGTTGGGCAGATACGCAGTATTTT.

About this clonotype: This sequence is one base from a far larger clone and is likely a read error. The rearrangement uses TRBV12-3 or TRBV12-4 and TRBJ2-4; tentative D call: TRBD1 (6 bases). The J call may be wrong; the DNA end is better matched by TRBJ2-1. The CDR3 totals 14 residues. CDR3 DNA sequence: TGTGCCAGCACAAACAGGGCCAGCTCCTACGAGCAGTTCTTC. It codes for CASTNRASSYEQFF.

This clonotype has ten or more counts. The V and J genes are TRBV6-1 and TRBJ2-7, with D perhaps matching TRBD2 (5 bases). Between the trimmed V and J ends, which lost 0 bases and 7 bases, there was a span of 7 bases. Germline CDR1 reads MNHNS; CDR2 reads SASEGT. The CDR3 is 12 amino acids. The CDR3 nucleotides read TGTGCCAGCAGTGAAGCGAGGAGGGAGCAGTACTTC. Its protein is CASSEARREQYF.

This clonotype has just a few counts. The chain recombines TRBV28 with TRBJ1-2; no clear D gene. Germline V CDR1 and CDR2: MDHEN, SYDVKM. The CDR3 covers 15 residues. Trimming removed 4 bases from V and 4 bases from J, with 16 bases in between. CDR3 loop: CASSSPFAAGYGYTF. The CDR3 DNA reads TGTGCCAGCAGTTCTCCTTTTGCGGCTGGCTATGGCTACACCTTC.

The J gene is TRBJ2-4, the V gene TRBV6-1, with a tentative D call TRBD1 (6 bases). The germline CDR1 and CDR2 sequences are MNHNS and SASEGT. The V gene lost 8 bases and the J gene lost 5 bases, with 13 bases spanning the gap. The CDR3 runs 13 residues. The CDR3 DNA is TGTGCCAGCCAAAGGGGGTGGGAAAACATTCAGTACTTC. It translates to CASQRGWENIQYF.

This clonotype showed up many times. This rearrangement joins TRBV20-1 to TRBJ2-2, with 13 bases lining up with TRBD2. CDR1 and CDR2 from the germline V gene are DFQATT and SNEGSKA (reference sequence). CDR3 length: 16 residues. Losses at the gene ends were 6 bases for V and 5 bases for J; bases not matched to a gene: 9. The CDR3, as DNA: TGCAGTGCCCCACGGACTAGCGGGAGAGGAACCGGGGAGCTGTTTTTT. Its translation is CSAPRTSGRGTGELFF.

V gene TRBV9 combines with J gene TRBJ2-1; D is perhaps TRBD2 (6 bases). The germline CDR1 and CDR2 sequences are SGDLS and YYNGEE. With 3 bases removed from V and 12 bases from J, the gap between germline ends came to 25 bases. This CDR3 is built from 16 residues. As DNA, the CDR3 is TGTGCCAGCAGCGATGACGCGGGACTTCGCGGGGTGTGGCAGTTCTTC. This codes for CASSDDAGLRGVWQFF.

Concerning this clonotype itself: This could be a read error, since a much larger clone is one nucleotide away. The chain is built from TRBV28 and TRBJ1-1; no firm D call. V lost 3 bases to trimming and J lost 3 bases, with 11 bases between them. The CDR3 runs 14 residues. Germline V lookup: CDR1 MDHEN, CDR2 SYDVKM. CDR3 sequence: CASSFWSRDTEAFF. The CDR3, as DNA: TGTGCCAGCAGTTTCTGGAGTAGGGACACTGAAGCTTTCTTT.

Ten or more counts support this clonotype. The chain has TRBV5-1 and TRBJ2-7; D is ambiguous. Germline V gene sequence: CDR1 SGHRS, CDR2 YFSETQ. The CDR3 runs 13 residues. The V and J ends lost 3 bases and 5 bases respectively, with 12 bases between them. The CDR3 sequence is CASSSDGVDEQYF. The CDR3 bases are TGCGCCAGCAGCTCGGACGGTGTGGACGAGCAGTACTTC.

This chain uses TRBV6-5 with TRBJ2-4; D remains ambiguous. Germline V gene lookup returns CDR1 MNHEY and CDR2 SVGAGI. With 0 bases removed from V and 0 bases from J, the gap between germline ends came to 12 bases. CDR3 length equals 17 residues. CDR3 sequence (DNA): TGTGCCAGCAGTTACTCGGGGTGGCAATTAGCCAAAAACATTCAGTACTTC. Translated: CASSYSGWQLAKNIQYF.

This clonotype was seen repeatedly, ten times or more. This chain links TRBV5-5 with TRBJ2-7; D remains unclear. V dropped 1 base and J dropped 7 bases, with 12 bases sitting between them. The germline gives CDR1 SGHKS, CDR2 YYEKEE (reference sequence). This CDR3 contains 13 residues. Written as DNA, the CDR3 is TGTGCCAGCAGCTTGTATAGGAACTGGGAGCAGTACTTC. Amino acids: CASSLYRNWEQYF.

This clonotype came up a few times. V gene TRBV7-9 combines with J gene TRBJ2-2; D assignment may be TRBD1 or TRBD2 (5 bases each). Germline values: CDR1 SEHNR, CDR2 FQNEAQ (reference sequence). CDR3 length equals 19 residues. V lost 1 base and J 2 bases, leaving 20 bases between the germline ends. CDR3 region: CASSLVSWGRIRNTGELFF. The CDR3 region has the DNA TGTGCCAGCAGCTTAGTTAGTTGGGGACGGATACGAAACACCGGGGAGCTGTTTTTT.

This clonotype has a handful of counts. Written as DNA, the CDR3 is TGTGCCAGCAGCTCCGGGACAGGGGTTGAAAAACTGTTTTTT. Translating gives CASSSGTGVEKLFF. The chain links TRBV7-6 to TRBJ1-4, with TRBD1 matching 10 bases. The V gene's germline CDR1 is SGHVS and CDR2 FNYEAQ. The CDR3 extends over 14 amino acids. J was trimmed by 7 bases and V by 4 bases; bases with no gene match: 3.

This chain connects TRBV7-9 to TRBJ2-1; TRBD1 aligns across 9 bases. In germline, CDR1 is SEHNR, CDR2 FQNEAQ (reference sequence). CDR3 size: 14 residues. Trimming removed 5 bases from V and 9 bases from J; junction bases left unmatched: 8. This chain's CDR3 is CASSHPGQGSEQFF. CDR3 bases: TGTGCCAGCAGCCACCCGGGACAGGGTAGTGAGCAGTTCTTC.

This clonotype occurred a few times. The CDR3 DNA is TGCGCCAGCAGTGTGGCAGGAGGAGATACGCAGTATTTT. It specifies CASSVAGGDTQYF. V gene TRBV10-1 combines with J gene TRBJ2-3; D might be TRBD2 (5 bases). CDR1 is WNHNN, CDR2 SYGVQD, per germline (reference sequence). Trimming shortened V by 4 bases and J by 5 bases, and 10 bases separated the two germline ends. This CDR3 has 13 amino acids.

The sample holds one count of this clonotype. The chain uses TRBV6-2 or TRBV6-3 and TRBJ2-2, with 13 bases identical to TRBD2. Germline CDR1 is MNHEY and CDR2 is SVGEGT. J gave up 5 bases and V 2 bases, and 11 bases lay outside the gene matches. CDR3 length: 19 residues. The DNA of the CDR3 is TGTGCCAGCAGTTACGCCCAGCCCGGACTAGCGGGAGTAACCGGGGAGCTGTTTTTT. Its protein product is CASSYAQPGLAGVTGELFF.

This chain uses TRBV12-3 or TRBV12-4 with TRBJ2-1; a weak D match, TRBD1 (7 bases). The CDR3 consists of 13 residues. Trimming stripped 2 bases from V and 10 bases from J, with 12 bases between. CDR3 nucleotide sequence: TGTGCCAGCAGTTTACAGGGGGGTGCGGAGCAGTTCTTC. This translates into CASSLQGGAEQFF.

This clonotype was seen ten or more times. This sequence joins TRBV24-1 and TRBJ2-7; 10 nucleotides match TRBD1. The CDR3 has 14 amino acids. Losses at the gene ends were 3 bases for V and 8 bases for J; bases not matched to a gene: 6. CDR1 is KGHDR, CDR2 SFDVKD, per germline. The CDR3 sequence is CATSDPGTGEKQYF. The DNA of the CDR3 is TGTGCCACCAGTGATCCCGGGACAGGGGAGAAGCAGTACTTC.

The CDR3 is CASSPPAGPSYGYTF. In DNA form, the CDR3 reads TGTGCCAGCAGCCCCCCCGCAGGCCCTAGCTATGGCTACACCTTC. The chain links TRBV28 to TRBJ1-2; D is ambiguous. The CDR3 contains 15 residues. Per the germline V gene, CDR1 is MDHEN and CDR2 is SYDVKM. V was trimmed by 6 bases and J by 4 bases, leaving 18 bases between them.

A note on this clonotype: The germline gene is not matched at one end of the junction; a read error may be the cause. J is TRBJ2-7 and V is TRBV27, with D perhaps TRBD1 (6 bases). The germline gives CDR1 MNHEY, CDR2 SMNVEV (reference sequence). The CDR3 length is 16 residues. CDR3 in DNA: TGTGCCGGCAGTTTCTTAGGTTCGGCAGGGGTGTACGAGCAGTACTTC. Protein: CAGSFLGSAGVYEQYF.

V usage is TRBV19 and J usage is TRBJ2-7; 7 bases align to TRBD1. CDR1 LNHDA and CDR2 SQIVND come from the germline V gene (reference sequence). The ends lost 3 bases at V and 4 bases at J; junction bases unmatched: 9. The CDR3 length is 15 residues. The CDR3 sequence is CASSIAPGQIYEQYF. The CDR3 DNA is TGTGCCAGTAGTATCGCACCGGGACAGATTTACGAGCAGTACTTC.

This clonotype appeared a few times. CDR3 region: CASNEQGNYGYTF. The CDR3 DNA sequence: TGTGCCAGCAACGAACAGGGTAACTATGGCTACACCTTC. This chain connects TRBV6-1 to TRBJ1-2, with D possibly TRBD1 on 6 matching bases. Germline assignment: CDR1 MNHNS and CDR2 SASEGT. V was shortened by 7 bases and J by 1 base, with 10 bases between the two germline ends. The CDR3 is made up of 13 amino acids.

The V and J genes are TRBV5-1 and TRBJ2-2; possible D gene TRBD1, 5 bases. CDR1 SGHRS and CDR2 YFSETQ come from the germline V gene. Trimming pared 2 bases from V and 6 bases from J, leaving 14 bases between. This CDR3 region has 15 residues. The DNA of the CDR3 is TGCGCCAGCAGCTTCAGCGATGACAGCGCCGGGGAGCTGTTTTTT. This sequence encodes CASSFSDDSAGELFF. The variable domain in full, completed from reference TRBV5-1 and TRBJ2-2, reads KAGVTQTPRYLIKTRGQQVTLSCSPISGHRSVSWYQQTPGQGLQFLFEYFSETQRNKGNFPGRFSGRQFSNSRSEMNVSTLELGDSALYLCASSFSDDSAGELFFGEGSRLTVL.

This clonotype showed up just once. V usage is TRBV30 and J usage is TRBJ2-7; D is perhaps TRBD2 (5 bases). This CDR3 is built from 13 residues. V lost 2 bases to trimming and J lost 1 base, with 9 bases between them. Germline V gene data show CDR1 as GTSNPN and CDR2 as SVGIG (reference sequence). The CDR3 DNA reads TGTGCCTGGAGTCCGGGGAGATCCTACGAGCAGTACTTC. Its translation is CAWSPGRSYEQYF.

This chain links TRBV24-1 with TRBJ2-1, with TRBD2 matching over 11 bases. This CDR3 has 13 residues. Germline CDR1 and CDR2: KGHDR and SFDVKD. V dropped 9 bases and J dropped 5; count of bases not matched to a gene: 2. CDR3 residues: CATGTSGNNEQFF. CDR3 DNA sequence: TGTGCCACCGGGACTAGCGGCAACAATGAGCAGTTCTTC.

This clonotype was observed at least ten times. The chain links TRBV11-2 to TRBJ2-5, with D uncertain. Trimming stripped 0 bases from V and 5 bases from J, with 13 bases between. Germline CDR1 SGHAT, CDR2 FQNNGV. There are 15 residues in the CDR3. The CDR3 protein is CASSLDLGYTETQYF. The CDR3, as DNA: TGTGCCAGCAGCTTAGATTTGGGGTATACGGAGACCCAGTACTTC.

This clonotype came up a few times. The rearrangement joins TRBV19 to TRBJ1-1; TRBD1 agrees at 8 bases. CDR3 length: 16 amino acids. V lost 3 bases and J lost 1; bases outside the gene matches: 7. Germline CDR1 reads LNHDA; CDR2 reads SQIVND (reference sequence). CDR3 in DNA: TGTGCCAGTAGTATCATGTCCGGGACAGGGAACACTGAAGCTTTCTTT. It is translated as CASSIMSGTGNTEAFF.

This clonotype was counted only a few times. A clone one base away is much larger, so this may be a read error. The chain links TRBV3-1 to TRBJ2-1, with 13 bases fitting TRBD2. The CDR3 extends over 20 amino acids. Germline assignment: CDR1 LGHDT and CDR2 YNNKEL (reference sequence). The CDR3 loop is CANSHPGLAGLNTSYNEQFF. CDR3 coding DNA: TGTGCCAACAGCCATCCGGGACTAGCGGGGCTTAACACCTCCTACAATGAGCAGTTCTTC.

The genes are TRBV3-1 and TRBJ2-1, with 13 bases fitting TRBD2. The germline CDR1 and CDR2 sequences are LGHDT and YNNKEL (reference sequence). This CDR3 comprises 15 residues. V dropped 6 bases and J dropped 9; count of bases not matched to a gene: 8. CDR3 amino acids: CASRLATSGRVEQFF. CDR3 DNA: TGTGCCAGCAGACTAGCAACTAGCGGGAGGGTTGAGCAGTTCTTC.